This T cell receptor (beta chain) originates from a study of blood T cell repertoires in COVID-19 (dated by TCRdb to the early 2020s). The study in broad terms: The collaborator samples originated in the United States, Italy and Spain and spanned the acute and convalescent phases of COVID-19. The material from the prospective study consisted of cDNA or gDNA derived from T cells, B-cell-depleted T cells, or PBMCs. The dataset comprised deeply sampled blood TCRbeta repertoires from subjects exposed to, actively infected with, or recovered from COVID-19. The repertoires were made available in a free public database intended to serve as a resource for research on the immune response to SARS-CoV-2. Samples came from the ongoing ImmuneRACE study (first 160 participants) plus 1,254 subjects from 6 global collaborators. Sample metadata almost always included a de-identified subject ID, COVID-19 status, age in years and sex. Where available, HLA class I and class II types were taken from metadata supplied by the sample provider and were not determined by assay-based typing.

A second Seattle source provided samples from volunteer blood donors who had recovered from COVID-19. Each collaborating institution followed its own protocols to collect whole blood in K2EDTA tubes. Collaborator samples were shipped for TCRbeta analysis as frozen whole blood, isolated PBMCs, or DNA extracted from either sample type. To note about this clone: Its antigen remains unidentified. It has no much larger one-base neighbor in the sample; base qualities were not kept.

Overall study outcomes, separate from this receptor: The amount of clinical and demographic metadata varied by source and participant and was provided uncurated.

The CDR3 runs 14 residues from the cysteine to the phenylalanine. Kept here is only the CDR3 DNA, which spans 42 bases and is read in frame from base 1. Trimming removed 4 bases from V and 6 bases from J; the gene matches leave 4 bases unexplained. In the germline V gene, CDR1 corresponds to ENHRY and CDR2 to SYGVKD. TCRbeta CDR3 regions were amplified from genomic DNA by means of the immunoSEQ Assay, a bias-controlled multiplex PCR. The published analysis was carried out like this. Within the assay, amplification of reference gene primers was used to estimate how many nucleated cells each sample contained. Sequence reads were collapsed and filtered to measure the absolute abundance of every unique TCRbeta CDR3 rearrangement. For each sample, productive Simpson clonality was calculated as the square root of Simpson's diversity index across productive rearrangements. The table was pulled from immuneACCESS by TCRdb, which kept in-frame rearrangements only. Such tables lose some clones; where checked, under half of the loss comes from unresolved V genes, and the rest has no known cause. V, J and clone size are those of that table, while D and trimming were read from the DNA. In all, the sample holds roughly 250,000 clones, and 87% of those were seen once. More than 6% of the sample is taken by the ten largest.

The sequence is built from TRBV10-3 and TRBJ1-3; 9 bases in between match TRBD1. This sequence originates from a man aged 60 to 75 who had recovered from COVID-19. The sequenced material came from peripheral blood. The CDR3 amino acid sequence is: CAISGRQGENTIYF. The base sequence is TGTGCCATCAGTGGGAGACAGGGGGAAAACACCATATATTTT.